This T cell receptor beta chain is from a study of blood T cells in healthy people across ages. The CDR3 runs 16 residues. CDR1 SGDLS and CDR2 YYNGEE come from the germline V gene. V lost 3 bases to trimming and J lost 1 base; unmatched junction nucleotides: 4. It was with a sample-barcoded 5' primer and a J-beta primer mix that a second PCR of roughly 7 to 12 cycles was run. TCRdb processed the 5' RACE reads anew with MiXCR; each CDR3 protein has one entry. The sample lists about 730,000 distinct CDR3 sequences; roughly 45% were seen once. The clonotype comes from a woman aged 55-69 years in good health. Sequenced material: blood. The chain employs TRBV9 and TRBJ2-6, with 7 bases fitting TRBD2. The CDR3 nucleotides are TGTGCCAGCAGCGAGACTAGCATTTCTGGGGCCAACGTCCTGACTTTC. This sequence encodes CASSETSISGANVLTF.